The present entry profiles one TCR beta chain with its context. Its antigen is currently unknown. This record belongs to a study of cytomegalovirus exposure and HLA in healthy donors. Regarding the study as a whole: In a later analysis, several top co-occurrence clusters appeared linked to parvovirus B19, influenza, CMV and Epstein-Barr virus.

PCR employed 60 Vbeta and 13 Jbeta primers. Assay: immunoSEQ multiplex PCR; the TCRdb copy retains only in-frame clones and omits some. This table has about 130,000 clones, roughly 83% appearing once. The CDR3 is made up of 16 amino acids. CDR1 is MDHEN and CDR2 is SYDVKM in the germline V gene. Unmatched junction bases numbered 12, after V lost 3 bases and J lost 7 bases. Sample: PBMCs. The sequence was obtained from a girl aged 2-10 years in good health and CMV-seronegative. The gene calls are TRBV28 and TRBJ2-5; TRBD1 agrees at 9 bases. CDR3 nucleotides: TGTGCCAGCAGTTTTTCGGGACAGGGAGTGGAAGGGACCCAGTACTTC. This translates into CASSFSGQGVEGTQYF.